This record covers a single TCR beta chain. The data are from a study of control samples from healthy donors and cancer patients. Trimming cost V 1 base and J 5 bases; bases outside gene matches: 11. Germline V gene sequence: CDR1 LGHDT, CDR2 YNNKEL (reference sequence). This CDR3 contains 18 residues. The repertoire was sequenced with immunoSEQ multiplex PCR; TCRdb's copy has only in-frame clones and lacks some. The table has about 120,000 clones, approximately 92% seen once. The source of this sequence is a man aged 80 or over with head and neck cancer. Source material: PBMCs. The V call is TRBV3-1 (or the pseudogene TRBV3-2), the J call TRBJ2-1; 10 bases fit TRBD2. The DNA of the CDR3 is TGTGCCAGCAGCCAAGCCCGAGCGGGGGGGCTCGTTGACAATGAGCAGTTCTTC. As protein: CASSQARAGGLVDNEQFF.